What follows is one TCR beta chain and its context. Its antigen is still unknown. The data belong to a study of T cells expressing NK-cell markers. TCRdb reprocessed the 5' RACE reads, keeping one entry per CDR3 protein, no DNA. The sample includes around 550,000 distinct CDR3 sequences. General study results and limits: NKG2C+ dominant clonotypes from more than 5 donors made up roughly 1.0-8% of CD8+ T cells.

The CDR3 loop spans 15 amino acids. The germline V gene has CDR1 LGHNA and CDR2 YNFKEQ. The chain carries TRBV4-2 and TRBJ1-5; TCRdb selects TRBD1, and the lack of DNA leaves this call unchecked. The source material was blood T cells: a sorted CD56 or NKG2C T cell subset, CD4+ or CD8+ T cells, or bulk PBMC T cells (not recorded which). This receptor was taken from a young man in good health. This CDR3 reads CASSQGRDTLQPQHF.